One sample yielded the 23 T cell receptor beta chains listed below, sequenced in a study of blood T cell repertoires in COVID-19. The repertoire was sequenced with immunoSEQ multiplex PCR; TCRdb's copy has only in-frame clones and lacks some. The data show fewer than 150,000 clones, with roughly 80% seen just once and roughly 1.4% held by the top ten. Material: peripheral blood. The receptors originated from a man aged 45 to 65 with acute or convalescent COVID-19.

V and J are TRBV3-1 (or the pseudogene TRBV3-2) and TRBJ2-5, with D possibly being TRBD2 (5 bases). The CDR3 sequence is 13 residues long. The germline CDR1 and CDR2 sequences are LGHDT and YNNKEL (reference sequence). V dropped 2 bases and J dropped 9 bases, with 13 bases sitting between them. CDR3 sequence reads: CASSQWEPFPQYF. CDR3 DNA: TGTGCCAGCAGCCAATGGGAGCCTTTCCCCCAGTACTTC.

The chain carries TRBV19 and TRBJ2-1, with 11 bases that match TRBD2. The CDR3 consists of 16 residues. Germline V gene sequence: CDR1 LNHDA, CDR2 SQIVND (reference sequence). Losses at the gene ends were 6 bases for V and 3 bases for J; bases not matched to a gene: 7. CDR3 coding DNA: TGTGCCAGTAGACGGACCGGGACTAGCGGCTACAATGAGCAGTTCTTC. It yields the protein CASRRTGTSGYNEQFF.

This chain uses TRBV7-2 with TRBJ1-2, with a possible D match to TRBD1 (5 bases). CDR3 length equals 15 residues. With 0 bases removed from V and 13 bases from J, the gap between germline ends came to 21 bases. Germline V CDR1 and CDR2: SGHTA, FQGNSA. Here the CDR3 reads CASSLALMGGGNSTF. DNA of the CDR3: TGTGCCAGCAGCTTAGCGCTAATGGGCGGGGGGAATAGCACCTTC.

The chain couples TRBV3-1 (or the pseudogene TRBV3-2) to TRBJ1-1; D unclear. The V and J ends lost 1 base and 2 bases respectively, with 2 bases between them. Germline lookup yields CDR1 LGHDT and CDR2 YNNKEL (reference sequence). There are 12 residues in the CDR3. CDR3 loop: CASSQANTEAFF. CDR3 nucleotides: TGTGCCAGCAGCCAAGCTAACACTGAAGCTTTCTTT.

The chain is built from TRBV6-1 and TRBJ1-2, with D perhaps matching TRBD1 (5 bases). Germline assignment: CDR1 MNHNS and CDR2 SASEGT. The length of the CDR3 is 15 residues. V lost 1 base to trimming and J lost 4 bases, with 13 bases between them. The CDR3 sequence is CASSEGPGLTYGYTF. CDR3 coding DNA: TGTGCCAGCAGTGAAGGGCCAGGGCTCACCTATGGCTACACCTTC.

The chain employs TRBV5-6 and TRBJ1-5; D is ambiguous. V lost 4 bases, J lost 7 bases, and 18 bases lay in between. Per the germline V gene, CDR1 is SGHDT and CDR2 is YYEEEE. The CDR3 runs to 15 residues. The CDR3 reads CASSRTGVSRQPQHF. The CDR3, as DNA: TGTGCCAGCAGCCGGACCGGGGTTTCACGGCAGCCCCAGCATTTT.

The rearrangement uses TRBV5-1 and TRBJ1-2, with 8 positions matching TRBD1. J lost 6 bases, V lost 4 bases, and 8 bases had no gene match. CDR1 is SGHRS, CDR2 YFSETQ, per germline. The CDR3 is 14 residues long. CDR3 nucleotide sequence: TGCGCCAGCAGCGCCACGGACAGGGAGGATGGCTACACCTTC. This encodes CASSATDREDGYTF.

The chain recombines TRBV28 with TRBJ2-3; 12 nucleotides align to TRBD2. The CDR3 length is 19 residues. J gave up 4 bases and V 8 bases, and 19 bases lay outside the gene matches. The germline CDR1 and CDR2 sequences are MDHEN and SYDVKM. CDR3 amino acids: CASCNVGALTSGGSDTQYF. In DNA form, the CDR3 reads TGTGCCAGCTGTAACGTGGGGGCGTTGACTAGCGGGGGCTCAGATACGCAGTATTTT.

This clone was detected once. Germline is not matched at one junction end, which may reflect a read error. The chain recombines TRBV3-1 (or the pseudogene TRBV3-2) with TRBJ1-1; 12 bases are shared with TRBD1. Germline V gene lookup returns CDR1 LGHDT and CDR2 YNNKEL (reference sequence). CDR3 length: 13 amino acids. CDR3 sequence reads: CASSFRDRGHGRF. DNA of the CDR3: TGTGCCAGCAGCTTCCGGGACAGGGGGCACGGACGCTTT.

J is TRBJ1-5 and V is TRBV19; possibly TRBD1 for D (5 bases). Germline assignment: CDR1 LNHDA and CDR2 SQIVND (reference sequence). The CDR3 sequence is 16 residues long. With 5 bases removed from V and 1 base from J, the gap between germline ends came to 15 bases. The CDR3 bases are TGTGCCAGTAGTTCCCCTGGGGGGAGGAGCAATCAGCCCCAGCATTTT. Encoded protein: CASSSPGGRSNQPQHF. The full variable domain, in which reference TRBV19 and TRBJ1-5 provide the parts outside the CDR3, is DGGITQSPKYLFRKEGQNVTLSCEQNLNHDAMYWYRQDPGQGLRLIYYSQIVNDFQKGDIAEGYSVSREKKESFPLTVTSAQKNPTAFYLCASSSPGGRSNQPQHFGDGTRLSIL.

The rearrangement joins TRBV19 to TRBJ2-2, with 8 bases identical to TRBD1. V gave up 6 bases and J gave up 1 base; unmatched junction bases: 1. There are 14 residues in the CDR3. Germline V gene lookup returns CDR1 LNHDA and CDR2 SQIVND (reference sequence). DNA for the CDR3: TGTGCCAGTAGAGACAGGGGGAACACCGGGGAGCTGTTTTTT. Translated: CASRDRGNTGELFF.

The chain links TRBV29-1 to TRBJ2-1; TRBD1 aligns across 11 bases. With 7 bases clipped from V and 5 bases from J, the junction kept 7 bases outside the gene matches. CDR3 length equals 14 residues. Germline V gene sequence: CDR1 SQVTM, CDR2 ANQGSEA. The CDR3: CSAVGQGAHNEQFF. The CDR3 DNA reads TGCAGCGCCGTTGGACAGGGGGCCCACAATGAGCAGTTCTTC.

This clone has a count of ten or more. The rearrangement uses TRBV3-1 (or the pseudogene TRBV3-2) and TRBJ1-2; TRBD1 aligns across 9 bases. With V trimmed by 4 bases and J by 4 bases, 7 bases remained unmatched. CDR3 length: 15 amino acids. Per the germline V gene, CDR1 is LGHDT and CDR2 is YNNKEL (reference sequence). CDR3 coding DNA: TGTGCCAGCAGCCGTAGATCGGACAGGGGCTATGGCTACACCTTC. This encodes CASSRRSDRGYGYTF.

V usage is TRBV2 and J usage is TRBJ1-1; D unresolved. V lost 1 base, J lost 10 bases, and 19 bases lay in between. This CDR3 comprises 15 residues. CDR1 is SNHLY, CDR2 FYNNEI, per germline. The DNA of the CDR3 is TGTGCCAGCAGTGAAGATCTTCGGGATGCCGGCGGAGCTTTCTTT. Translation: CASSEDLRDAGGAFF.

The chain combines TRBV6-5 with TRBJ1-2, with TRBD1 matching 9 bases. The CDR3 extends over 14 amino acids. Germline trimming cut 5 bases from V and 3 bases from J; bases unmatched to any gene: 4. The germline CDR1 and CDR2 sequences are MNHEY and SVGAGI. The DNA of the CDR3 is TGTGCCAGCAGTAGGACAGGGGTCCACTATGGCTACACCTTC. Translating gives CASSRTGVHYGYTF.

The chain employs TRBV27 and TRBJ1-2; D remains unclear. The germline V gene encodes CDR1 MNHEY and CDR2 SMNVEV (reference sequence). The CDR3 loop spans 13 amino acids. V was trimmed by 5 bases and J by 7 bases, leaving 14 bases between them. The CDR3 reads CASSPEGSCGYTF. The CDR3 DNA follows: TGTGCCAGCAGTCCGGAGGGCTCCTGTGGCTACACCTTC.

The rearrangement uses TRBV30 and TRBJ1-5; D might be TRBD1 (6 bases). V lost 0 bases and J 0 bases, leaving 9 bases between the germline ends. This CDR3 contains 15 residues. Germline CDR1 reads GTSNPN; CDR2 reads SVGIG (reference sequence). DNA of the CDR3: TGTGCCTGGAGTGTAGGGACAAGTAGCAATCAGCCCCAGCATTTT. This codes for CAWSVGTSSNQPQHF. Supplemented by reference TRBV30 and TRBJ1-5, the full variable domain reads SQTIHQWPATLVQPVGSPLSLECTVEGTSNPNLYWYRQAAGRGLQLLFYSVGIGQISSEVPQNLSASRPQDRQFILSSKKLLLSDSGFYLCAWSVGTSSNQPQHFGDGTRLSIL.

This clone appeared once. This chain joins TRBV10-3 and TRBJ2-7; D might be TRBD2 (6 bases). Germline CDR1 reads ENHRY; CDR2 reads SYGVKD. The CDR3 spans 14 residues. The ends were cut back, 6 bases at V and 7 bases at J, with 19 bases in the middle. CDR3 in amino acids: CAIRRGGGGEEQYF. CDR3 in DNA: TGTGCCATCAGGAGGGGAGGTGGGGGAGAAGAGCAGTACTTC.

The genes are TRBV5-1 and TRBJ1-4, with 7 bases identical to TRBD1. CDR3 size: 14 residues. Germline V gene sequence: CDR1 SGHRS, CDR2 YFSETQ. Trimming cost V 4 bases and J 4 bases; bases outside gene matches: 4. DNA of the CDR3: TGCGCCAGCAGCATGGGACAGAGTAATGAAAAACTGTTTTTT. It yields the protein CASSMGQSNEKLFF.

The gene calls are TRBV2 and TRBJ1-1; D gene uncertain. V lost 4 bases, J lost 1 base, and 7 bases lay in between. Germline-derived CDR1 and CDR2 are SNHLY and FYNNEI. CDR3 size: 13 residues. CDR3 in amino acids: CASSVQQNTEAFF. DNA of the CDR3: TGTGCCAGCAGTGTGCAACAGAACACTGAAGCTTTCTTT.

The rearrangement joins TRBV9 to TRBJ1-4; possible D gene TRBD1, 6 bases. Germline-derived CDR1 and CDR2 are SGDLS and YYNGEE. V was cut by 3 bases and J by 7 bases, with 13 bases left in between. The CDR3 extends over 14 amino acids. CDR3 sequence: CASSAQGSGEKLFF. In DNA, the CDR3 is TGTGCCAGCAGCGCACAGGGTTCTGGTGAAAAACTGTTTTTT. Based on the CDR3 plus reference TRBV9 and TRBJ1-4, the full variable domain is DSGVTQTPKHLITATGQRVTLRCSPRSGDLSVYWYQQSLDQGLQFLIQYYNGEERAKGNILERFSAQQFPDLHSELNLSSLELGDSALYFCASSAQGSGEKLFFGSGTQLSVL.

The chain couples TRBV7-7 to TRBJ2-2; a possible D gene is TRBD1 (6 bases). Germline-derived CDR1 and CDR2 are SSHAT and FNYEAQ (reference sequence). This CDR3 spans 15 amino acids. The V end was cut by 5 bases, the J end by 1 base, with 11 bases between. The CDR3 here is CASSHTGLNTGELFF. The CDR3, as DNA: TGTGCCAGCAGCCATACAGGGTTGAACACCGGGGAGCTGTTTTTT.

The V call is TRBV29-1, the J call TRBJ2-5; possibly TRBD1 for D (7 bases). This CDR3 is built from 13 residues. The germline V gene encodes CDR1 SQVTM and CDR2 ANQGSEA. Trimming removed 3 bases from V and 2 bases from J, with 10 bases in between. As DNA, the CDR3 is TGCAGCGTTGACAGGGGGGTTCAAGAGACCCAGTACTTC. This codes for CSVDRGVQETQYF.